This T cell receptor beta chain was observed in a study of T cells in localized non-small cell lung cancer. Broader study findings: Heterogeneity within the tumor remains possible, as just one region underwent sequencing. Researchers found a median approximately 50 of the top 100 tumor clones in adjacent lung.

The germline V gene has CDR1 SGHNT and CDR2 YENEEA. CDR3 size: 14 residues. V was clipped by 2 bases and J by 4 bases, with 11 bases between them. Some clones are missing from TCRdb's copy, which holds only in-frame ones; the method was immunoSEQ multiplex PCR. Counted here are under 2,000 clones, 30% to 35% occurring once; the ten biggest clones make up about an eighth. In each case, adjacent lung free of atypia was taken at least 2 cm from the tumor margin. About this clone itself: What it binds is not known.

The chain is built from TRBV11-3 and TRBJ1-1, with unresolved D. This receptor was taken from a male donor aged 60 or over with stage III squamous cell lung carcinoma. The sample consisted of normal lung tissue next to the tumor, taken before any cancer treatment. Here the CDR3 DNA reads TGTGCCAGCAGCTTATTCGGGCTGGGCACTGAAGCTTTCTTT. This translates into CASSLFGLGTEAFF.